This paragraph reports one T cell receptor (beta chain). Its antigen is not identified. The entry originates in a study of T cells after yellow fever vaccination. The ends were cut back, 2 bases at V and 8 bases at J, with 8 bases in the middle. The length of the CDR3 is 12 residues. Per the germline V gene, CDR1 is SGHVS and CDR2 is FQNEAQ. Researchers made TCR cDNA using 5'RACE template switching, and this step added a universal primer site and UMIs. One entry per CDR3 protein, called by TCRdb with MiXCR from the 5' RACE reads. The repertoire consists of just under 600,000 distinct CDR3 sequences, with roughly 12% occurring once and the leading ten covering 11% to 15%. Findings of the study overall: Weaker in magnitude, the secondary response showed a faster peak on day 5 versus 15.

The source was PBMCs, collected on the day of the yellow fever booster vaccination. The sequence was collected from a man in his thirties or forties who received the YFV17D yellow fever vaccine. The gene calls are TRBV7-8 and TRBJ2-3; D is unclear. The CDR3 loop reads CASSLQSATQYF. CDR3 bases: TGTGCCAGCAGCTTACAGAGTGCTACGCAGTATTTT. The entire variable domain, with the rest obtained from reference TRBV7-8 and TRBJ2-3, is as follows: GAGVSQSPRYKVAKRGQDVALRCDPISGHVSLFWYQQALGQGPEFLTYFQNEAQLDKSGLPSDRFFAERPEGSVSTLKIQRTQQEDSAVYLCASSLQSATQYFGPGTRLTVL.